This TCR beta chain was sequenced during a study of human T cells and chemical hapten exposure. MiXCR, run by TCRdb on the RACE reads, gives a single entry per CDR3 protein. The sample yields hundreds of thousands of distinct CDR3 sequences, roughly 6.3% seen once. V was pared by 3 bases and J by 6 bases, with 7 bases of the junction left unmatched. CDR3 length: 15 residues. Time point given: patch test 2, 6 weeks after DPC sensitization. Treatment noted: therapeutic diphenylcyclopropenone sensitization with weekly scalp DPC. The clonotype originates from a woman aged 18-29 years with alopecia areata. Some clones in this sample may be carry-over from other donors' samples. The material sequenced was whole blood, taken in connection with sensitization to the hapten diphenylcyclopropenone (DPC). The chain joins TRBV12-3 or TRBV12-4 to TRBJ2-3; TRBD2 matches at 9 bases. DNA of the CDR3: TGTGCCAGCAGTTTCGGCGGGGGGGCCCGGGATACGCAGTATTTT. It is translated as CASSFGGGARDTQYF.